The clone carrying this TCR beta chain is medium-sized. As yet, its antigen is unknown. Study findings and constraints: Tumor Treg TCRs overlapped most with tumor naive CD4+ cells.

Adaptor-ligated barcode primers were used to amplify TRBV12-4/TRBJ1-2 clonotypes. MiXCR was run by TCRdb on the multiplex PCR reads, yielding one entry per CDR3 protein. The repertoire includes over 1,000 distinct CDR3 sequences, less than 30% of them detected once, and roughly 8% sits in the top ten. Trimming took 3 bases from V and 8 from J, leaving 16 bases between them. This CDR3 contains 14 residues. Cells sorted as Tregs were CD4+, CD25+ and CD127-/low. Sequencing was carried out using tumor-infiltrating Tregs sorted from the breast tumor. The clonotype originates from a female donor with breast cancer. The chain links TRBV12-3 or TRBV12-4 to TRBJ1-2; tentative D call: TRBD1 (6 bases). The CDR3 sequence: CASSLSGRGGGYTF. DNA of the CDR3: TGTGCCAGCAGTTTGTCGGGCAGGGGAGGAGGCTACACCTTC.